One and the same sample provided the 19 T cell receptor beta chains below, sequenced in a study of human T cells and chemical hapten exposure. Via MiXCR, TCRdb re-called the RACE reads, giving one row per CDR3 protein. The data show roughly 360,000 distinct CDR3 sequences, more than 4.5% seen once. Regarding time point: patch test 1, 2 weeks after DPC sensitization. The treatment: therapeutic diphenylcyclopropenone sensitization with weekly scalp DPC. Specimen: whole blood, collected in connection with sensitization to the hapten diphenylcyclopropenone (DPC). The receptors derive from a woman between 45 and 60 years old with alopecia areata. Some clones in this sample may be carry-over from other donors' samples.

In the case of this clonotype: Given a much more abundant clone one base away, this may be a read error. This chain links TRBV28 with TRBJ2-7, with 11 positions matching TRBD2. The CDR3 runs to 16 residues. CDR1 and CDR2 (germline): MDHEN, SYDVKM. The CDR3 here is CAGSLGLAGAPYEQYF. In nucleotides, the CDR3 is TGTGCCGGCAGTTTAGGACTAGCGGGCGCCCCCTACGAGCAGTACTTC.

V gene TRBV6-2 or TRBV6-3 combines with J gene TRBJ2-6; TRBD1 agrees at 7 bases. Per germline, CDR1 MNHEY and CDR2 SVGEGT. The V segment lost 6 bases and the J segment 2 bases; nucleotides outside the gene matches: 10. The CDR3 spans 17 residues. The CDR3 loop is CASRQNPGQAGANVLTF. Here the CDR3 DNA reads TGTGCCAGCAGGCAAAATCCCGGACAGGCTGGGGCCAACGTCCTGACTTTC.

V and J are TRBV5-1 and TRBJ1-1; a possible D gene is TRBD1 (5 bases). V dropped 4 bases and J dropped 8 bases, with 24 bases sitting between them. CDR1 is SGHRS and CDR2 is YFSETQ in the germline V gene. The CDR3 loop spans 16 amino acids. CDR3 in DNA: TGCGCCAGCAGCCCGCTCAGCGATCCAGGGAAGAAAGAAGCTTTCTTT. Amino acids: CASSPLSDPGKKEAFF. Filled out from reference TRBV5-1 and TRBJ1-1, the complete variable domain reads KAGVTQTPRYLIKTRGQQVTLSCSPISGHRSVSWYQQTPGQGLQFLFEYFSETQRNKGNFPGRFSGRQFSNSRSEMNVSTLELGDSALYLCASSPLSDPGKKEAFFGQGTRLTVV.

This clonotype has a handful of counts. The V gene is TRBV4-2, the J gene TRBJ2-3, with D unclear. Deletions cut 0 bases from V and 0 bases from J, with 10 bases between. Germline V gene sequence: CDR1 LGHNA, CDR2 YNFKEQ. This CDR3 region has 16 residues. This CDR3 is CASSQENAPSTDTQYF. The DNA of the CDR3 is TGTGCCAGCAGCCAAGAGAACGCGCCCAGCACAGATACGCAGTATTTT.

The V and J genes are TRBV20-1 and TRBJ1-2; perhaps TRBD1 as D (6 bases). Germline V gene sequence: CDR1 DFQATT, CDR2 SNEGSKA (reference sequence). V was pared by 6 bases and J by 7 bases, with 21 bases between. This CDR3 is 14 amino acids long. The CDR3, as DNA: TGCAGTGCCACTCGAGGCGGGGGGGGCTCTGGCTACACCTTC. Translating gives CSATRGGGGSGYTF.

There are many counts of this clonotype. The chain recombines TRBV29-1 with TRBJ1-1; no definite D call. Germline V gene lookup returns CDR1 SQVTM and CDR2 ANQGSEA. The V gene lost 5 bases and the J gene lost 0 bases, with 16 bases spanning the gap. The CDR3 runs 15 residues. CDR3 nucleotide sequence: TGCAGCGTTCAAAACAGCACCTTCGTGAACACTGAAGCTTTCTTT. Its translation is CSVQNSTFVNTEAFF.

The J gene is TRBJ1-1, the V gene TRBV7-3; the D gene is possibly TRBD1 (5 bases). CDR1 is SGHTA and CDR2 is FQGTGA in the germline V gene. The CDR3 has 16 residues. V was trimmed by 2 bases and J by 4 bases, leaving 17 bases between them. CDR3 DNA sequence: TGTGCCAGCAGCTTAGGACACCCTAAAGTAAGCACTGAAGCTTTCTTT. This codes for CASSLGHPKVSTEAFF.

This clonotype was seen at least ten times. The chain links TRBV6-2 or TRBV6-3 to TRBJ1-4; D ambiguous. The V end was cut by 1 base, the J end by 0 bases, with 9 bases between. Germline CDR1 is MNHEY and CDR2 is SVGEGT. The length of the CDR3 is 16 residues. CDR3 protein: CASSYWAAATNEKLFF. The CDR3 DNA follows: TGTGCCAGCAGTTACTGGGCCGCGGCAACTAATGAAAAACTGTTTTTT.

This clonotype was detected only a few times. This may arise from a read error, as a much more abundant clone is one base away. The V call is TRBV9, the J call TRBJ2-7; 9 bases line up with TRBD2. The CDR3 has 13 residues. The J segment lost 5 bases and the V segment lost 5 bases, leaving 5 bases of the junction unmatched. Germline V CDR1 and CDR2: SGDLS, YYNGEE. The CDR3 nucleotides read TGTGCCAGCAGTCCCGGGACTAGCAACGAGCAGTACTTC. Its translation is CASSPGTSNEQYF.

The V gene is TRBV20-1, the J gene TRBJ2-2; 7 positions match TRBD1. The CDR3 covers 14 residues. V was clipped by 1 base and J by 2 bases; unmatched bases: 1. Germline V CDR1 and CDR2: DFQATT, SNEGSKA (reference sequence). The CDR3 region has the DNA TGCAGTGCTAGAGGGGACAGAAACACCGGGGAGCTGTTTTTT. This sequence encodes CSARGDRNTGELFF.

This clonotype came up many times. The genes are TRBV28 and TRBJ2-7, with TRBD2 matching over 8 bases. The germline V gene has CDR1 MDHEN and CDR2 SYDVKM. There are 13 residues in the CDR3. J was trimmed by 2 bases and V by 5 bases; bases with no gene match: 2. The CDR3 DNA reads as TGTGCCAGCAGTCGGGGGGGCCCCTACGAGCAGTACTTC. Translating gives CASSRGGPYEQYF.

The V and J genes are TRBV7-2 and TRBJ2-1; no definite D call. Trimming removed 2 bases at V and 10 bases at J, with 12 bases between. This CDR3 comprises 13 residues. Germline values: CDR1 SGHTA, CDR2 FQGNSA. The CDR3 nucleotides are TGTGCCAGCAGCTTAAATTCACCAGGAGAGCAGTTCTTC. This gives the protein CASSLNSPGEQFF.

This clonotype came up many times. This chain connects TRBV7-9 to TRBJ1-2; D is perhaps TRBD1 (6 bases). V gave up 5 bases and J gave up 8 bases, with 18 bases separating them. The CDR3 length is 14 residues. Germline lookup yields CDR1 SEHNR and CDR2 FQNEAQ (reference sequence). The CDR3: CASSHETGPMGYTF. The CDR3 bases are TGTGCCAGCAGCCACGAGACAGGCCCCATGGGCTACACCTTC.

J is TRBJ1-5 and V is TRBV27; D gene unclear. The germline V gene encodes CDR1 MNHEY and CDR2 SMNVEV (reference sequence). The V end was cut by 0 bases, the J end by 6 bases, with 15 bases between. The CDR3 loop spans 16 amino acids. CDR3 nucleotide sequence: TGTGCCAGCAGTTTATCCACAGTGTCAGGTCGTCAGCCCCAGCATTTT. This translates into CASSLSTVSGRQPQHF.

The V call is TRBV28, the J call TRBJ2-6; TRBD1 agrees at 7 bases. The CDR3 contains 16 residues. Germline CDR1 MDHEN, CDR2 SYDVKM. Unmatched junction bases numbered 7, after V lost 8 bases and J lost 0 bases. Written as DNA, the CDR3 is TGTGCCAGCCGGGACAGCCTTGCCTCTGGGGCCAACGTCCTGACTTTC. Its protein product is CASRDSLASGANVLTF.

The chain joins TRBV7-9 to TRBJ1-1, with unresolved D. CDR1 and CDR2 from the germline V gene are SEHNR and FQNEAQ (reference sequence). The CDR3 consists of 12 residues. Trimming took off 1 base at V and 11 bases at J, with 11 bases between the two ends. The CDR3 nucleotides read TGTGCCAGCAGCTTAGACTGGAGCGGGGCTTTCTTT. This codes for CASSLDWSGAFF. Complete variable domain (other parts from reference TRBV7-9 and TRBJ1-1): DTGVSQNPRHKITKRGQNVTFRCDPISEHNRLYWYRQTLGQGPEFLTYFQNEAQLEKSRLLSDRFSAERPKGSFSTLEIQRTEQGDSAMYLCASSLDWSGAFFGQGTRLTVV.

This sequence joins TRBV28 and TRBJ2-7; 11 nucleotides line up with TRBD1. Per the germline V gene, CDR1 is MDHEN and CDR2 is SYDVKM. The CDR3 runs 17 residues. Trimming took 1 base from V and 4 from J; bases not matched to a gene: 9. In DNA, the CDR3 is TGTGCCAGCAGTTTATCCTGGGACAGGGGGGGAGAGTACGAGCAGTACTTC. It specifies CASSLSWDRGGEYEQYF.

This clonotype was found a few times. J is TRBJ1-2 and V is TRBV11-2; D gene unclear. Deletions cut 5 bases from V and 7 bases from J, with 20 bases between. The germline CDR1 and CDR2 sequences are SGHAT and FQNNGV. The CDR3 has 15 residues. CDR3 loop: CASSLAFKGNGGYTF. The CDR3 nucleotides are TGTGCCAGCAGCCTCGCCTTTAAGGGCAACGGTGGCTACACCTTC.

This clonotype has a count of ten or more. The V call is TRBV12-3 or TRBV12-4, the J call TRBJ1-1, with 7 bases aligning to TRBD1. The CDR3 contains 14 residues. Trimming cost V 3 bases and J 2 bases; bases outside gene matches: 3. The CDR3 spells CASSFQGVNTEAFF. CDR3 bases: TGTGCCAGCAGTTTCCAGGGGGTAAACACTGAAGCTTTCTTT.